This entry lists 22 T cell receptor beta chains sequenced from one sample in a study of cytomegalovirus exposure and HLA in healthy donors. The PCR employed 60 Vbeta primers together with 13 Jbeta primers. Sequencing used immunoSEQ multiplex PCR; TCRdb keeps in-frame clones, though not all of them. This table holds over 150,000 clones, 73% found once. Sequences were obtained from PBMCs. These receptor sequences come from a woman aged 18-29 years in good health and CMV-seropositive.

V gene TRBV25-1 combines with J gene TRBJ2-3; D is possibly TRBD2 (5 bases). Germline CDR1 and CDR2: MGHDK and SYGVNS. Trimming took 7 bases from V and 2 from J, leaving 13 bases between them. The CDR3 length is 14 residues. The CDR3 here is CASMDSVYTDTQYF. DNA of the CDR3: TGTGCCAGCATGGATAGCGTTTACACAGATACGCAGTATTTT.

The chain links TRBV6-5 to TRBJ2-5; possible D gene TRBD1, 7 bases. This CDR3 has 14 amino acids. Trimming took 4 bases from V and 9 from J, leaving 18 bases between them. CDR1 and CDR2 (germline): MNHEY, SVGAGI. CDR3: CASSSQGGHEAQYF. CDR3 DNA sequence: TGTGCCAGCAGTTCCCAGGGGGGCCACGAGGCCCAGTACTTC.

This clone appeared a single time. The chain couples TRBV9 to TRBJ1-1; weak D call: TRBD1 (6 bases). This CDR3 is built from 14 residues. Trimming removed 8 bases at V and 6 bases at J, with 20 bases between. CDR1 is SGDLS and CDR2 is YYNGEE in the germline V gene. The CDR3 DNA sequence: TGTGCCAGTAGCTTCTCCGGGACAACTTCTGAAGCTTTCTTT. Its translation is CASSFSGTTSEAFF.

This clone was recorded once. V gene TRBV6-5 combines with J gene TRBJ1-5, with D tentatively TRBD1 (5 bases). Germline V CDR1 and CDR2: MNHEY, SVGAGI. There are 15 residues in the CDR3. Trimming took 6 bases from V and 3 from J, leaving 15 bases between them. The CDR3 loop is CASRPGAVLNQPQHF. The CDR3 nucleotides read TGTGCCAGCAGACCTGGGGCAGTACTCAATCAGCCCCAGCATTTT.

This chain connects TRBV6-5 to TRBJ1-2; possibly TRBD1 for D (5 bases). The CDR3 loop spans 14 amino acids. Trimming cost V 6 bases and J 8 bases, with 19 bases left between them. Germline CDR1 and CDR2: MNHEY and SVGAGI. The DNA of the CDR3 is TGTGCCAGCAGACGAGGACACGCCAAAGCAGGCTACACCTTC. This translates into CASRRGHAKAGYTF.

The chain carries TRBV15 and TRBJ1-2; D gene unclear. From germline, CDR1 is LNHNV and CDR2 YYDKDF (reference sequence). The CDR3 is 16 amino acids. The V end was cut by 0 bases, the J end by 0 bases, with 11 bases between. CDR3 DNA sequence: TGTGCCACCAGCAGAGATTTGTTCACAGCTAACTATGGCTACACCTTC. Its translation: CATSRDLFTANYGYTF.

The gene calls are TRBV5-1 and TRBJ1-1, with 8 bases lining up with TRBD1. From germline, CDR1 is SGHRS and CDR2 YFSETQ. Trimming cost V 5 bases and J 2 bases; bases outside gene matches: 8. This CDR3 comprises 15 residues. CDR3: CASSQGQAKNTEAFF. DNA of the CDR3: TGCGCCAGCAGTCAGGGACAGGCTAAAAACACTGAAGCTTTCTTT.

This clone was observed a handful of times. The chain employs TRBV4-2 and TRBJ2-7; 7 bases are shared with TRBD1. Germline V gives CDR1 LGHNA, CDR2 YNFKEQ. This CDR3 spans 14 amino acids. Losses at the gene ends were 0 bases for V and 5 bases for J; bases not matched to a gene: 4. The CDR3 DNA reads TGTGCCAGCAGCCAAGATGGCACAGGGGACGAGCAGTACTTC. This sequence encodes CASSQDGTGDEQYF.

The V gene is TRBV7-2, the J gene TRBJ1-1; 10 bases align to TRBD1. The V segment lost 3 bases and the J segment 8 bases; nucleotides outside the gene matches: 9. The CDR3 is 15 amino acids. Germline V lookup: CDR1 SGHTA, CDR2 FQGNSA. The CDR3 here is CASSLVGQGTQEAFF. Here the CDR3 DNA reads TGTGCCAGCAGCTTGGTGGGACAGGGGACGCAAGAAGCTTTCTTT.

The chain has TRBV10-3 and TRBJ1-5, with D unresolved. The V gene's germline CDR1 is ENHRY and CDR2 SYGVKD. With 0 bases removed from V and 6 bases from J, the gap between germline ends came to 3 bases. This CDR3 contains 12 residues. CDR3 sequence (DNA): TGTGCCATCAGTGAGTCCGGTCAGCCCCAGCATTTT. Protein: CAISESGQPQHF.

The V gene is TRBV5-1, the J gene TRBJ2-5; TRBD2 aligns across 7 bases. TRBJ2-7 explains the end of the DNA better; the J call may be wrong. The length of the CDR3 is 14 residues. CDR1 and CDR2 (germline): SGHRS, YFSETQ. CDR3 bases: TGCGCCAGCAGCTTCCGACTAGCCTCCGCCGAGCAGTACTTC. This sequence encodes CASSFRLASAEQYF.

CDR3 protein: CAWDRGLVTEAFF. The CDR3 DNA reads TGTGCCTGGGACAGGGGGCTCGTGACTGAAGCTTTCTTT. The rearrangement joins TRBV30 to TRBJ1-1; TRBD1 agrees at 10 bases. Trimming at V came to 5 bases and at J to 5 bases, leaving 5 bases not matched to a gene. Germline loops: CDR1 GTSNPN, CDR2 SVGIG (reference sequence). The CDR3 is 13 residues long.

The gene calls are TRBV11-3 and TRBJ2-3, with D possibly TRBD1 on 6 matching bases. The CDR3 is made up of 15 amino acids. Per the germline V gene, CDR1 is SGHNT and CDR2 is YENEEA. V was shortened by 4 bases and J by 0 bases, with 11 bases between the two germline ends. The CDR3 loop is CASSSGTTSTDTQYF. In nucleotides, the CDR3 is TGTGCCAGCAGCTCCGGGACAACTAGCACAGATACGCAGTATTTT. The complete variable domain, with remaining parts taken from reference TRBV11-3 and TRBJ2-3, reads EAGVVQSPRYKIIEKKQPVAFWCNPISGHNTLYWYLQNLGQGPELLIRYENEEAVDDSQLPKDRFSAERLKGVDSTLKIQPAELGDSAVYLCASSSGTTSTDTQYFGPGTRLTVL.

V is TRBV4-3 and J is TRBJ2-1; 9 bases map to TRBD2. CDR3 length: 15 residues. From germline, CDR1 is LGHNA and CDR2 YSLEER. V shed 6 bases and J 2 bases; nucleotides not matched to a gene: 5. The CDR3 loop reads CASSEAGGTYNEQFF. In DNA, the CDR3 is TGCGCCAGCAGTGAAGCGGGGGGCACCTACAATGAGCAGTTCTTC.

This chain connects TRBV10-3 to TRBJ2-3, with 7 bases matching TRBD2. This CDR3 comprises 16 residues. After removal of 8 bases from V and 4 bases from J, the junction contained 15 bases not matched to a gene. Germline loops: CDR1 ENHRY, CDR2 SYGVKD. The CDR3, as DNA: TGTGCCATCCGCGGGGATAAGGCGGGGGACCCAGATACGCAGTATTTT. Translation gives CAIRGDKAGDPDTQYF.

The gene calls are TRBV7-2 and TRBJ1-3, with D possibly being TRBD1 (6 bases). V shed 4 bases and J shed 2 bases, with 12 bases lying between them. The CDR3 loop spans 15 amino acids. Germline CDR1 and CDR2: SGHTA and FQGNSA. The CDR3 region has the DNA TGTGCCAGCAGCTCGGGGCGGGGGCCTGGAAACACCATATATTTT. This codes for CASSSGRGPGNTIYF.

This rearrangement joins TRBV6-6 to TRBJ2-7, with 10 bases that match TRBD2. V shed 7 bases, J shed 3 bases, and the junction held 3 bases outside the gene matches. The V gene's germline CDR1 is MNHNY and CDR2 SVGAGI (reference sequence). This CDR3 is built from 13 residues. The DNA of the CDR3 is TGTGCCAGCAACCCTAGCGGGGGCTACGAGCAGTACTTC. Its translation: CASNPSGGYEQYF.

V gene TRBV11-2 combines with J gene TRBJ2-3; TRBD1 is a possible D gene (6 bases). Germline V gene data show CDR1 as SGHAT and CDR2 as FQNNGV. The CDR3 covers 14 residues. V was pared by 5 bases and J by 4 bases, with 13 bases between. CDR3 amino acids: CASSMTGLADTQYF. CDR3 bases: TGTGCCAGCAGCATGACAGGTTTGGCAGATACGCAGTATTTT.

Here the CDR3 DNA reads TGTGCCAGCTCACTGGGACAGTCTACAACTAATGAAAAACTGTTTTTT. Protein product: CASSLGQSTTNEKLFF. The chain couples TRBV18 to TRBJ1-4, with 7 bases identical to TRBD1. Unmatched junction bases numbered 5, after V lost 4 bases and J lost 0 bases. The CDR3 sequence is 16 residues long. The germline CDR1 and CDR2 sequences are KGHSH and LQKENI.

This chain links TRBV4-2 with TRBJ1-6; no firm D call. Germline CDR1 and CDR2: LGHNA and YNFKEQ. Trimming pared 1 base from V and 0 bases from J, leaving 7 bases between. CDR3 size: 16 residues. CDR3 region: CASSQARYSYNSPLHF. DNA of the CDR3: TGTGCCAGCAGCCAAGCTAGGTACTCCTATAATTCACCCCTCCACTTT.

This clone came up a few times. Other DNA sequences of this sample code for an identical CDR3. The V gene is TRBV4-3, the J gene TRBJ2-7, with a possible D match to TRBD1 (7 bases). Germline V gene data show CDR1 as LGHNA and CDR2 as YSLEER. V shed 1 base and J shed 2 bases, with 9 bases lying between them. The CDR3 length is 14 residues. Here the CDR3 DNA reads TGCGCCAGCAGCCAAGGGAGGGGGCCCTACGAGCAGTACTTC. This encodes CASSQGRGPYEQYF.

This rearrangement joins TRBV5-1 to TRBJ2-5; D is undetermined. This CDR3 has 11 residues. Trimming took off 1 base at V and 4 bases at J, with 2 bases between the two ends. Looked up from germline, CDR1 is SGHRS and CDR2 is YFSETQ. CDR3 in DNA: TGCGCCAGCAGCTTGCGAGAGACCCAGTACTTC. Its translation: CASSLRETQYF.